This T cell receptor beta chain was sequenced in a study of CD8 T cells in ankylosing spondylitis. This clonotype turned up a few times. TCRdb redid the calling of the 5' RACE reads with MiXCR, one entry per CDR3 protein. The sample has roughly 140,000 distinct CDR3 sequences, roughly 44% seen once. The germline V and J ends were trimmed by 1 base and 4 bases, with 14 bases remaining between them. The CDR3 runs 16 residues. This chain links TRBV12-3 or TRBV12-4 with TRBJ2-1; tentatively, D is TRBD2 (6 bases). The sequence was obtained from a male donor with ankylosing spondylitis. Sequenced input: synovial fluid, either unsorted or a sorted T cell fraction (not recorded which). CDR3 residues: CASSLVAVELYNEQFF. The CDR3 nucleotides read TGTGCCAGCAGTTTAGTAGCGGTCGAGCTATACAATGAGCAGTTCTTC.